A selection of T cell receptor beta chains follows, all from one sample in a study of radiotherapy plus CTLA-4 blockade in lung cancer. This table comes from immunoSEQ multiplex PCR, and its TCRdb copy is limited to in-frame clones, with some not included. Among 70,000 to 85,000 clones listed, approximately 73% were seen once. The source was peripheral blood, collected from a patient treated with radiotherapy plus ipilimumab. These receptor sequences come from a human donor with non-small cell lung cancer whose response to radiotherapy plus ipilimumab could not be evaluated. Both conserved end residues are part of each CDR3. The D gene is left open where the match is weak.

v_call	j_call	d_call	cdr3_aa
TRBV11-1	TRBJ1-6	TRBD1	CASSFGTGDRSPLHF
TRBV27	TRBJ2-3	TRBD2	CASKLNGGGTWDTQYF
TRBV28	TRBJ2-1	-	CASTWERNEQFF
TRBV7-3	TRBJ2-3	TRBD1	CASSPKTGTSLDTQYF
TRBV11-2	TRBJ2-7	TRBD1	CASSFTGQSSYEQYF
TRBV5-4	TRBJ2-3	TRBD2	CASSRGTSGGLSPGTDTQYF
TRBV4-2	TRBJ2-2	-	CASSLAPQDTGELFF
TRBV6-1	TRBJ1-4	-	CASSDQKVGPNEKLFF
TRBV7-6	TRBJ2-2	TRBD2	CASSLLAGATGELFF
TRBV19	TRBJ2-6	-	CASSRGAGANVLTF
TRBV5-1	TRBJ1-2	-	CASSPIFDGASNYGYTF
TRBV7-6	TRBJ1-6	-	CASSPRGGRSGGPLHF
TRBV7-2	TRBJ2-1	-	CASSPSWSEQFF
TRBV18	TRBJ1-2	-	CASSPAQGSNYGYTF
TRBV19	TRBJ2-7	TRBD2	CARSTSSNHEQYF
TRBV27	TRBJ2-3	-	CASSSDREGDTQYF
TRBV7-8	TRBJ1-1	-	CASRVDSYTEAFF
TRBV29-1	TRBJ2-1	TRBD2	CSGSSGRALNEQFF
TRBV6-1	TRBJ2-1	-	CASRRWYNEQFF
TRBV12-5	TRBJ2-7	-	CASGIDRKQYF
TRBV7-9	TRBJ2-1	-	CASSQDGGGVRVQFF
TRBV6-6	TRBJ2-7	-	CASSYYQGSYEQYF
TRBV10-3	TRBJ2-3	TRBD2	CAIRGLAGGPGTQYF
TRBV7-9	TRBJ2-7	TRBD2	CASSLSGRWSYEQYF
TRBV28	TRBJ2-3	TRBD2	CASSQWGGAGSRTDTQYF
TRBV28	TRBJ1-2	-	CASSQFYGYTF
TRBV30	TRBJ1-1	-	CAWSEKRGTEAFF
TRBV29-1	TRBJ1-1	-	CSGKQLTGGNTEAFF
TRBV4-2	TRBJ2-5	TRBD2	CASSQESSGGAGETQYF
TRBV28	TRBJ1-2	-	CVSSFYGGDRDYGYTF
TRBV9	TRBJ1-1	TRBD1	CASSAQGKWTEAFF
TRBV9	TRBJ1-4	TRBD1	CASSVTTGVDEKLFF
TRBV11-3	TRBJ2-7	TRBD2	CASSYLFSGKTYEQYF
TRBV10-2	-	-	CASSYRRDYEQYF
TRBV6-6	TRBJ2-3	TRBD1	CASNPPRDRGDTQYF
TRBV29-1	TRBJ1-1	-	CSVDPVASLELFF
TRBV2	TRBJ1-2	-	CASRQYPNYGYTF
TRBV29-1	TRBJ1-2	TRBD1	CSVVGRGRGIHGYTF
TRBV11-1	TRBJ1-1	TRBD1	CASGLPWDRRGTEAFF
TRBV28	TRBJ2-5	TRBD1	CASSFIGQGEQETQYF
TRBV6-5	TRBJ1-2	TRBD1	CASSYDRGSYGYTF
TRBV2	TRBJ2-7	-	CASSGGLNEQYF
TRBV5-1	TRBJ2-1	-	CASSLNRPSYNEQFF
TRBV2	TRBJ2-1	-	CASSEALLDYPPYNEQFF
TRBV29-1	TRBJ2-3	-	CSLRTAGVSDTQYF
TRBV29-1	TRBJ2-5	TRBD1	CSAGQGAETQYF
TRBV29-1	TRBJ2-5	TRBD2	CSVTTGKTSGPQETQYF
TRBV28	-	-	CASSFGQPYEQYF
TRBV6-5	TRBJ2-6	-	CASSYVSYSGANVLTF
TRBV5-4	-	-	CASSLVGTTFYEQYF
TRBV7-8	TRBJ2-1	-	CASSLGSSHNEQFF